This T cell receptor beta chain was sequenced during a study of T cell repertoires in cytomegalovirus infection. Study-wide background: Both recently identified HLA-C-restricted and well-studied HLA-B-restricted CMV epitopes were used in the study.

Study conclusions and caveats: Identification of carriers of CMV plus the relevant HLA was achieved through cumulative public TCR beta family frequency. Ex vivo responses were dominated by HLA-C-restricted CMV-specific TCR beta clonotypes.

Points on this clonotype: Its antigen is not known.

CDR1 and CDR2 (germline): SEHNR, FQNEAQ (reference sequence). This CDR3 comprises 16 residues. V lost 4 bases and J 2 bases, leaving 18 bases between the germline ends. TCRdb redid the calling of the reads with MiXCR, one entry per CDR3 protein. Altogether 75,000 to 95,000 distinct CDR3 sequences are present, around half being singletons, with the ten largest covering 80% to 95%. This receptor was taken from a human donor in good health (CMV status not recorded). Some clones in this sample may be carry-over from other donors' samples. This rearrangement joins TRBV7-9 to TRBJ2-7, with D perhaps being TRBD1 or TRBD2 (5 bases each). The sequences come from CD8+ T cells from cultured PBMCs, collected from culture after CMV antigen stimulation. CDR3 loop: CASSSTGTQITYEQYF. The CDR3 bases are TGTGCCAGCAGCTCCACCGGGACCCAGATTACCTACGAGCAGTACTTC. The full variable domain, completed using reference TRBV7-9 and TRBJ2-7, is DTGVSQNPRHKITKRGQNVTFRCDPISEHNRLYWYRQTLGQGPEFLTYFQNEAQLEKSRLLSDRFSAERPKGSFSTLEIQRTEQGDSAMYLCASSSTGTQITYEQYFGPGTRLTVT.